This TCR beta chain was retrieved from a study of blood T cell repertoires in COVID-19. The wider study: Samples taken during acute and convalescent COVID-19 were collected in the United States, Italy and Spain.

Using immunoSEQ multiplex PCR, the repertoire was profiled, and TCRdb retains in-frame clones only, with some absent. This repertoire shows some 100,000 clones, roughly nine tenths found once; its top ten account for around a sixth. CDR1 and CDR2 (germline): SGHRS, YFSETQ. V was clipped by 0 bases and J by 2 bases, with 9 bases between them. The CDR3 is made up of 16 amino acids. The sample consisted of peripheral blood. The clonotype originates from a man aged 50 to 60 with acute or convalescent COVID-19. The J gene is TRBJ2-6, the V gene TRBV5-1; a possible D gene is TRBD1 (6 bases). CDR3 DNA sequence: TGCGCCAGCAGCTTGGACAGGGCTACTGGGGCCAACGTCCTGACTTTC. This translates into CASSLDRATGANVLTF.